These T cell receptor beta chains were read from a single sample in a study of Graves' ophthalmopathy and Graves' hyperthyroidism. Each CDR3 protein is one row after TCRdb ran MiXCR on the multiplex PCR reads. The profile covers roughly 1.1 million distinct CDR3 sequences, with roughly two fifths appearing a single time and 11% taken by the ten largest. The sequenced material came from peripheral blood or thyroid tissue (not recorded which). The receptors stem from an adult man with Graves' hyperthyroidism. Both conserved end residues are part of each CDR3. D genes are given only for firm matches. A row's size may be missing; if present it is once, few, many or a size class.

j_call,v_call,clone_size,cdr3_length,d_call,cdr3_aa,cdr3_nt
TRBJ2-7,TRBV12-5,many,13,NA,CASLYRDWYEQYF,TGTGCTAGTTTATACAGGGACTGGTACGAGCAGTACTTC
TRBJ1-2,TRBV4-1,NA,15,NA,CASSQEPGQYYGYTF,TGCGCCAGCAGCCAAGAGCCCGGACAGTACTATGGCTACACCTTC
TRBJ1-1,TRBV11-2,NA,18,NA,CASSLVRAFGGIDTEAFF,TGTGCCAGCAGCTTAGTTAGGGCATTCGGAGGTATAGACACTGAAGCTTTCTTT
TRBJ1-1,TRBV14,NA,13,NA,CASSRQRATEAFF,TGTGCCAGCAGCCGTCAGCGGGCCACTGAAGCTTTCTTT
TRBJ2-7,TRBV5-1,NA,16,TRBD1,CASSLPGQGRSYEQYF,TGCGCCAGCAGCCTTCCGGGACAGGGGAGATCCTACGAGCAGTACTTC
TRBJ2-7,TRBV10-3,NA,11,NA,CASSFQEEQYF,TGTGCCAGCAGTTTCCAGGAGGAGCAGTACTTC
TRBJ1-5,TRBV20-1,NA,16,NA,CSARRGDLYSNQPQHF,TGCAGTGCTAGACGAGGAGACCTATATAGCAATCAGCCCCAGCATTTT
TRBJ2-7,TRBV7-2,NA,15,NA,CASSYSWEARYEQYF,TGTGCCAGCAGTTACTCGTGGGAAGCCCGCTACGAGCAGTACTTC
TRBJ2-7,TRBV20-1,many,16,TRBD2,CSARDPRGLAAAGQYF,TGCAGTGCTAGAGATCCAAGGGGACTAGCGGCTGCTGGGCAGTACTTC
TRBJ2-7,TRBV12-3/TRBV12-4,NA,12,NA,CAGSSRDYEQYF,TGTGCCGGCAGTTCCCGGGACTACGAGCAGTACTTC
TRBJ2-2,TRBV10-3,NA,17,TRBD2,CAISESASGTTTGELFF,TGTGCCATCAGTGAGTCCGCGAGCGGGACCACAACCGGGGAGCTGTTTTTT
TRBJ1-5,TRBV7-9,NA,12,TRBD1,CASSPRAPGQGF,TGTGCCAGCAGCCCAAGAGCTCCGGGACAGGGGTTT
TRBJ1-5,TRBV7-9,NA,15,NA,CASSLFSGLNQPQHF,TGTGCCAGCAGCTTATTCTCAGGACTCAATCAGCCCCAGCATTTT
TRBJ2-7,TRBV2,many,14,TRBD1,CASRTGQGGREQYF,TGTGCCAGCAGGACGGGACAGGGGGGGCGAGAGCAGTACTTC
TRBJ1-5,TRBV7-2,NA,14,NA,CASSVSGGDALTHF,TGTGCCAGCAGCGTGAGCGGGGGGGATGCCCTTACGCATTTT
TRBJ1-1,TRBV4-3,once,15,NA,CASSQVVGGLGEAFF,TGCGCCAGCAGCCAAGTGGTCGGGGGGCTAGGAGAAGCTTTCTTT
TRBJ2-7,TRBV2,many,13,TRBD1,CASRDRGRNEQYF,TGTGCCAGCAGGGACAGGGGGCGGAACGAGCAGTACTTC
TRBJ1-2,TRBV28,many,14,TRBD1,CASSADRLGYGYTF,TGTGCCAGCAGTGCGGACAGGCTCGGCTATGGCTACACCTTC
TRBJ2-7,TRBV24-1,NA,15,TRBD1,CATSSSGTGPYEQYF,TGTGCCACCAGTTCCTCCGGGACAGGGCCCTACGAGCAGTACTTC
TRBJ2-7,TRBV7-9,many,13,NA,CASEIRGAYEQYF,TGTGCCAGCGAAATCCGAGGGGCCTACGAGCAGTACTTC
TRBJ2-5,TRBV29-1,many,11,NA,CSVEPAETQYF,TGCAGCGTTGAACCCGCGGAGACCCAGTACTTC
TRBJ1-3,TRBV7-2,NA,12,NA,CATAQYGNTIYF,TGTGCCACGGCGCAATATGGAAACACCATATATTTT
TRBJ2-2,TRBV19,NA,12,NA,CASSARQGSCFF,NA
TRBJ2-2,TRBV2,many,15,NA,CASSADSSRTGELFF,TGTGCCAGCAGTGCGGACAGTTCACGGACCGGGGAGCTGTTTTTT
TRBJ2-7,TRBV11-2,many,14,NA,CASSPSGPWYEQYF,TGTGCCAGCAGCCCGAGCGGACCGTGGTACGAGCAGTACTTC
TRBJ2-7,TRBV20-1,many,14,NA,CSATGESNTYEQYF,TGCAGTGCTACAGGCGAGTCGAATACCTACGAGCAGTACTTC
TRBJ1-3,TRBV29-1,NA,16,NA,CSVAVGLASSGNTIYF,TGCAGCGTTGCGGTGGGACTAGCGAGCTCTGGAAACACCATATATTTT
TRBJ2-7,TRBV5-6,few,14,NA,CASSLADDSYEQYF,TGTGCCAGCAGCTTGGCCGATGACAGCTACGAGCAGTACTTC
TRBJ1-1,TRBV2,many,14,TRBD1,CAGPTSDRDTEAFF,TGTGCCGGACCTACTTCCGACAGGGACACTGAAGCTTTCTTT
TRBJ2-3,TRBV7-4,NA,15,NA,CASSFGQGRTDTQYF,TGTGCCAGCAGCTTTGGTCAGGGACGCACAGATACGCAGTATTTT
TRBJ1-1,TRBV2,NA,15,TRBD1,CASSFVGTGDTEAFF,TGTGCCAGCAGTTTCGTTGGGACAGGAGATACTGAAGCTTTCTTT
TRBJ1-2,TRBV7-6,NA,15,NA,CASRATENANYGYTF,TGTGCCAGCAGAGCCACAGAGAACGCTAACTATGGCTACACCTTC
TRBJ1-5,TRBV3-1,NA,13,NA,CASSRQSDQPQHF,TGTGCCAGCAGCAGACAATCGGATCAGCCCCAGCATTTT
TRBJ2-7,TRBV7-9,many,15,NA,CASSPAMFSSYEQYF,TGTGCCAGCAGCCCCGCAATGTTTAGCAGCTACGAGCAGTACTTC
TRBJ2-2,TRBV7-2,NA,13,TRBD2,CASSFGGRRELFF,TGTGCCAGCAGCTTCGGGGGGAGGAGGGAGCTGTTTTTT
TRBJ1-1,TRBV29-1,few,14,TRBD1,CSVEGQGTVTEAFF,TGCAGCGTTGAGGGACAGGGGACCGTCACTGAAGCTTTCTTT
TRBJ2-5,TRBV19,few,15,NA,CASSRAQGRGETQYF,TGTGCCAGTAGTAGGGCCCAGGGTAGGGGAGAGACCCAGTACTTC
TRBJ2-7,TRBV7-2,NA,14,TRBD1,CASSPGQAYYEQYF,TGTGCCAGCAGCCCCGGACAGGCCTACTACGAGCAGTACTTC
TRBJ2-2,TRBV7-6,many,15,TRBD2,CASSPRDYNTGELFF,TGTGCCAGCAGCCCACGGGACTACAACACCGGGGAGCTGTTTTTT
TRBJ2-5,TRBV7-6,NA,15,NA,CASSYFSEGGETQYF,TGTGCCAGCAGCTATTTTTCGGAGGGGGGAGAGACCCAGTACTTC
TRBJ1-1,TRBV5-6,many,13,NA,CASSPGVGTEAFF,TGCGCCAGCAGCCCAGGGGTTGGTACTGAAGCTTTCTTT
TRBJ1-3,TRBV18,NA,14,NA,CASSPSGSGNTIYF,TGTGCCAGCTCACCGTCGGGTAGTGGAAACACCATATATTTT
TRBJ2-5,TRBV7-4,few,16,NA,CASSPGHRTAEETQYF,TGTGCCAGCAGCCCCGGGCACAGGACTGCCGAAGAGACCCAGTACTTC
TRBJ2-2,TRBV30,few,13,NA,CAWTGTNTGELFF,TGTGCCTGGACCGGAACGAACACCGGGGAGCTGTTTTTT
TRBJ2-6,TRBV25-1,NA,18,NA,CASSDWTGSTSGANVLTF,TGTGCCAGCAGTGATTGGACCGGGTCTACCTCTGGGGCCAACGTCCTGACTTTC
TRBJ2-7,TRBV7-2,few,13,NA,CASSLGLSGAEHF,TGTGCCAGCAGCCTAGGGTTGAGTGGGGCAGAGCACTTC
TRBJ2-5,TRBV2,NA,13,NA,CASNDRIQETQYF,TGTGCCAGCAACGACAGGATACAAGAGACCCAGTACTTC
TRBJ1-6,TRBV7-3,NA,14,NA,CASSYRPENSPLHF,TGTGCCAGCAGCTATAGGCCAGAAAATTCACCCCTCCACTTT
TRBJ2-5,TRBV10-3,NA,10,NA,CAISKETQYF,TGTGCCATCAGTAAAGAGACCCAGTACTTC
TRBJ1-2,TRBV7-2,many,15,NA,CASSPTATGSYGYTF,TGTGCCAGCAGCCCTACCGCGACAGGCAGCTATGGCTACACCTTC
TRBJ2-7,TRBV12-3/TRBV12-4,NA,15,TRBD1,CASRKQDVDRDEQYF,TGTGCCAGCAGAAAACAAGACGTGGACAGGGACGAGCAGTACTTC
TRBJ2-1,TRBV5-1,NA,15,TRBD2,CASIWTSGRVNEQFF,TGCGCCAGCATTTGGACTAGCGGGAGAGTGAATGAGCAGTTCTTC
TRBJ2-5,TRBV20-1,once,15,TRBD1,CSATPSTGLQETQYF,TGCAGTGCCACACCGTCGACAGGGTTACAAGAGACCCAGTACTTC
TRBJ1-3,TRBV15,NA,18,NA,CATSGGDRGTSSGNTIYF,TGTGCCACCAGCGGAGGAGATCGGGGAACGAGCTCTGGAAACACCATATATTTT
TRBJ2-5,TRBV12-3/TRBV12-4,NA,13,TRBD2,CASVPGGRETQYF,TGTGCCAGCGTCCCCGGGGGGAGAGAGACCCAGTACTTC